The entry below describes one T cell receptor (beta chain). What it binds is unknown. The sample is drawn from a study of CD8+ T cells in alopecia areata. Study-wide results and limits: In lesional scalp, particularly from alopecia totalis/universalis, clonality was higher than in normal scalp.

Sequencing relied on a cDNA template that was reverse transcribed from extracted RNA. TCRdb's copy holds only in-frame clones and misses some; the assay was immunoSEQ multiplex PCR. The table includes roughly 8,000 clones, about two thirds detected once. For five or six patients, CD4+ cells were sorted into CD25+CD127- cells. Per the germline V gene, CDR1 is DFQATT and CDR2 is SNEGSKA (reference sequence). The CDR3 is 11 amino acids. The germline V and J ends were trimmed by 2 bases and 7 bases, with 8 bases remaining between them. This chain links TRBV20-1 with TRBJ1-1; the D gene is possibly TRBD1 (6 bases). Sequencing used CD4+ Tregs sorted from blood. The TCR originated in a human donor with alopecia areata. The CDR3 loop reads CSARPQGEAFF. CDR3 bases: TGCAGTGCTAGACCACAGGGTGAAGCTTTCTTT.